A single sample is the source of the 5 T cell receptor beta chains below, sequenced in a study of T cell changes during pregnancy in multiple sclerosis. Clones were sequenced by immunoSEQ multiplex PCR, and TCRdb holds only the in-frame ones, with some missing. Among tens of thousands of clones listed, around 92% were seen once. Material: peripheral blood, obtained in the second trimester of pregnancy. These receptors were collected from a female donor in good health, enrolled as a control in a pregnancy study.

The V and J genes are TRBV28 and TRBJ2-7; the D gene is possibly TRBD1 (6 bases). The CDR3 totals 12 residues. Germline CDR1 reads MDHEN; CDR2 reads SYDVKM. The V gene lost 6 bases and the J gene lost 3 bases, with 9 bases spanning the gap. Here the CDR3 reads CASRDRFYEQYF. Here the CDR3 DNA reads TGTGCCAGCAGGGACAGATTCTACGAGCAGTACTTC.

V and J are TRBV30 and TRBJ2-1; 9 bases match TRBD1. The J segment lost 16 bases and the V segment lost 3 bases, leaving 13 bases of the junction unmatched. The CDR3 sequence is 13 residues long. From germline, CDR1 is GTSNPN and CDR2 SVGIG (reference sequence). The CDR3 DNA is TGTGCCTGGAGCGGGACAGGGCCCCTGGTACCCTTCTTC. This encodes CAWSGTGPLVPFF.

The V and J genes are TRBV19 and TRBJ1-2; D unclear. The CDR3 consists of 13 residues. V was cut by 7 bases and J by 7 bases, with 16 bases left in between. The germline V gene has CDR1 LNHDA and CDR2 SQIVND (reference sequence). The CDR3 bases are TGTGCCAGTAAAGACCCGAGGACTTCTGGCTACACCTTC. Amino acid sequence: CASKDPRTSGYTF.

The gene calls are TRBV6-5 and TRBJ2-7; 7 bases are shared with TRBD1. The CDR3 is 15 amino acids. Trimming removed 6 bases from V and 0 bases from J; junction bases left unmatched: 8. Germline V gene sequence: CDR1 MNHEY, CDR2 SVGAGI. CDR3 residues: CASRLETGSSYEQYF. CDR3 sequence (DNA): TGTGCCAGCAGATTAGAGACAGGGAGCTCCTACGAGCAGTACTTC.

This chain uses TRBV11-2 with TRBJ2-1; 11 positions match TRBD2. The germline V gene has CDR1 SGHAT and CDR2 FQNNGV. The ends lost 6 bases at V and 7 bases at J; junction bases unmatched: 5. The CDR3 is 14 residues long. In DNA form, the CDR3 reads TGTGCCAGCAGACCCGGGACTAGCGGAAATGAGCAGTTCTTC. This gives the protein CASRPGTSGNEQFF.